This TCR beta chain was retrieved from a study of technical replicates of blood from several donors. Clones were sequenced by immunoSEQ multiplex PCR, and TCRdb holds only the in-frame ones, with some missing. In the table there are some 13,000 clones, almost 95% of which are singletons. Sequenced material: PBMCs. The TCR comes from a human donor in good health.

CDR3 nucleotide sequence: TGTGCCAGCGCCGGACACCTGTGGGGTAATGAAAAACTGTTTTTT. Its protein is CASAGHLWGNEKLFF. The rearrangement uses TRBV28 and TRBJ1-4; the D gene is possibly TRBD1 (5 bases). CDR1 is MDHEN and CDR2 is SYDVKM in the germline V gene. Trimming pared 8 bases from V and 4 bases from J, leaving 17 bases between. The CDR3 runs 15 residues.